The sequence of this T cell receptor (beta chain) was determined in a study of cytomegalovirus exposure and HLA in healthy donors. Germline CDR1 reads MDHEN; CDR2 reads SYDVKM. Trimming removed 8 bases at V and 8 bases at J, with 16 bases between. The CDR3 has 13 amino acids. With 60 Vbeta and 13 Jbeta primers, the PCR was carried out. Assay: immunoSEQ multiplex PCR; the TCRdb copy retains only in-frame clones and omits some. The sample has under 150,000 clones; about 80% are singletons. The chain is built from TRBV28 and TRBJ1-5; D remains ambiguous. The sequenced material came from PBMCs. The receptor's source is a woman in her forties in good health and CMV-seronegative. The CDR3 DNA follows: TGTGCCAGCGTGCCCTTGGGGAGAGAGCCCCAGCATTTT. Encoded protein: CASVPLGREPQHF.